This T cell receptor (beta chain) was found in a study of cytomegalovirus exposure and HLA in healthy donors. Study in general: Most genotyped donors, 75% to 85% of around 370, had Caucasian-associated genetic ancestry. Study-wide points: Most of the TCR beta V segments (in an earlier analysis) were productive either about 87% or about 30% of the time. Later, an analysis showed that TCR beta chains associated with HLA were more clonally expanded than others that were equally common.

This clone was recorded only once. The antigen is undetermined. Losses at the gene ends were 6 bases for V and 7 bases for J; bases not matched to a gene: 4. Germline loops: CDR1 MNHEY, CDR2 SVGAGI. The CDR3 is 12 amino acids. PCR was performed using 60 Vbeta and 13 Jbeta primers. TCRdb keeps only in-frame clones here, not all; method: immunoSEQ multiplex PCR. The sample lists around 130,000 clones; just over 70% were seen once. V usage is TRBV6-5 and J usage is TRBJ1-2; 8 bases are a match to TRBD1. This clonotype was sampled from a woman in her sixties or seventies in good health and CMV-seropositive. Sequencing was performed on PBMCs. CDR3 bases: TGTGCCAGCAGAGGACAGGGAGGTGGCTACACCTTC. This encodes CASRGQGGGYTF.